One TCR beta chain is described in this entry. Its antigen is as yet unknown. The roughly 19-32 mg bulk tissue piece was not sorted before simultaneous RNA and DNA extraction. No patient had received treatment, and all had chronic HBV infection. The entry originates in a study of tumor-infiltrating lymphocytes in primary liver carcinoma. Findings of the study overall: Tumor specimens were characterized by a significantly higher top-250-clone fraction than blood (p = 0.039). No more than about 8-24% of top clones could be seen in all five tumor regions.

Germline CDR1 and CDR2: SGHRS and YFSETQ. Trimming cost V 0 bases and J 3 bases, with 12 bases left between them. The CDR3 covers 16 residues. The input was 450 to 500 ng total RNA; TCR beta cDNA was made from it with a constant-region primer. Employing slightly modified ARM-PCR, three nested multiplex PCR rounds were run, and these gave rise to the TCR beta libraries. The first two PCR rounds used TRBV1-TRBV30 primers with a Cbeta primer, 9 to 10 cycles each. MiXCR was run by TCRdb on the multiplex PCR reads, yielding one entry per CDR3 protein. The sample carries about 70,000 distinct CDR3 sequences, nearly 70% recorded once.

The receptor was derived from a man aged 35 to 55 with primary liver carcinoma and hepatitis B virus infection. The chain is built from TRBV5-1 and TRBJ2-2; D not certain. Sequences were obtained from liver tumor tissue from sampling region 4. Subset described: tumor region T4, right-lateral pole. CDR3 DNA sequence: TGCGCCAGCAGCTTGGCCGGGCGATCTGACACCGGGGAGCTGTTTTTT. Residues: CASSLAGRSDTGELFF.